These 7 T cell receptor beta chains came from one sample sequenced in a study of blood T cell repertoires in COVID-19. Some clones are missing from TCRdb's copy, which holds only in-frame ones; the method was immunoSEQ multiplex PCR. The repertoire includes 180,000 or so clones, over 80% of them detected once, and 4% to 4.5% sits in the top ten. Sequencing was carried out using PBMCs or T cells enriched from blood (not recorded which). Every receptor here comes from a woman between 45 and 60 years old who had recovered from COVID-19.

The gene calls are TRBV4-3 and TRBJ2-3, with 8 bases matching TRBD2. Trimming at V came to 1 base and at J to 5 bases, leaving 14 bases not matched to a gene. The CDR3 has 18 residues. Germline CDR1 reads LGHNA; CDR2 reads YSLEER. In nucleotides, the CDR3 is TGCGCCAGCAGCCAAGCCCGACCCGGGAGGGCCTGGGAAGATACGCAGTATTTT. Translation gives CASSQARPGRAWEDTQYF.

The table lists this clone with a count of one. The J gene is TRBJ2-5, the V gene TRBV15; D possibly corresponds to TRBD1 (5 bases). V lost 3 bases to trimming and J lost 4 bases, with 12 bases between them. Looked up from germline, CDR1 is LNHNV and CDR2 is YYDKDF (reference sequence). CDR3 length: 14 residues. The CDR3 DNA is TGTGCCACCAGCAGCTCAGGGATTAGAGAGACCCAGTACTTC. Translated, it gives CATSSSGIRETQYF.

The chain employs TRBV5-1 and TRBJ2-5; D not certain. Germline-derived CDR1 and CDR2 are SGHRS and YFSETQ. Trimming removed 4 bases at V and 1 base at J, with 8 bases between. The CDR3 is made up of 13 amino acids. The CDR3 nucleotides read TGCGCCAGCAGCCCGACGGGCCAAGAGACCCAGTACTTC. Translating it yields CASSPTGQETQYF.

The chain recombines TRBV3-1 (or the pseudogene TRBV3-2) with TRBJ2-1; 7 bases map to TRBD2. Germline V gene lookup returns CDR1 LGHDT and CDR2 YNNKEL (reference sequence). This CDR3 is built from 14 residues. J gave up 6 bases and V 4 bases, and 6 bases lay outside the gene matches. This CDR3 reads CASSPPGTINEQFF. The CDR3 region has the DNA TGTGCCAGCAGCCCGCCCGGGACTATCAATGAGCAGTTCTTC.

The genes are TRBV11-3 and TRBJ2-5, with D perhaps TRBD2 (5 bases). Per the germline V gene, CDR1 is SGHNT and CDR2 is YENEEA. The germline V and J ends were trimmed by 5 bases and 5 bases, with 21 bases remaining between them. The CDR3 spans 16 residues. The CDR3, as DNA: TGTGCCAGCAGCCCACCCGGGTCTAGCACGTCCGAGACCCAGTACTTC. It is translated as CASSPPGSSTSETQYF.

The V gene is TRBV5-6, the J gene TRBJ2-6; D might be TRBD1 (5 bases). Germline assignment: CDR1 SGHDT and CDR2 YYEEEE. Deletions cut 0 bases from V and 3 bases from J, with 16 bases between. This CDR3 region has 18 residues. The CDR3 region is CASSLVAGYIGGANVLTF. In DNA, the CDR3 is TGTGCCAGCAGCTTGGTCGCAGGGTACATAGGTGGGGCCAACGTCCTGACTTTC.

A single count supports this clone. V and J are TRBV6-5 and TRBJ1-2; possibly TRBD1 for D (5 bases). This CDR3 has 15 amino acids. Germline loops: CDR1 MNHEY, CDR2 SVGAGI. V lost 6 bases to trimming and J lost 5 bases, with 19 bases between them. In nucleotides, the CDR3 is TGTGCCAGCAGCCCGACAGCTTGGGGCTCTTATGGCTACACCTTC. Translation gives CASSPTAWGSYGYTF.